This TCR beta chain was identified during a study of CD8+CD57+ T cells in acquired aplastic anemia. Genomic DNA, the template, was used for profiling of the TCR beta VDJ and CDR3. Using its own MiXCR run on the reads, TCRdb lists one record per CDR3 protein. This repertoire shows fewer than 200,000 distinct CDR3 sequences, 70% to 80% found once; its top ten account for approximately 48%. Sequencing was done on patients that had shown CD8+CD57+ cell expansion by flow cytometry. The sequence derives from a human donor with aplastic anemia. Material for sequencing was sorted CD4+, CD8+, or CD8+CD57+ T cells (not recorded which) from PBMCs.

This chain's CDR3 is CASSEWDYEQYF. The CDR3 DNA reads TGTGCCAGCAGTGAATGGGATTACGAGCAGTACTTC. The chain has TRBV2 and TRBJ2-7; D gene unclear. This CDR3 comprises 12 residues. Trimming shortened V by 2 bases and J by 4 bases, and 6 bases separated the two germline ends. CDR1 is SNHLY and CDR2 is FYNNEI in the germline V gene.